These 23 T cell receptor beta chains originate from one sample sequenced in a study of CD8+CD57+ T cells in acquired aplastic anemia. In patients chosen for sequencing, flow cytometry had shown CD8+CD57+ cell expansion. Profiling that covered TCR beta VDJ and CDR3 relied on genomic DNA as its template. TCRdb fed the reads into MiXCR, producing one record per CDR3 protein. The table includes roughly 500,000 distinct CDR3 sequences, approximately 32% detected once. Input material: sorted CD4+, CD8+, or CD8+CD57+ T cells (not recorded which) from PBMCs. These TCRs come from a human donor with aplastic anemia.

This clonotype was counted ten times or more. The V gene is TRBV7-9, the J gene TRBJ1-5; D ambiguous. CDR1 is SEHNR and CDR2 is FQNEAQ in the germline V gene (reference sequence). CDR3 length: 14 residues. The V gene lost 3 bases and the J gene lost 0 bases, with 6 bases spanning the gap. For the CDR3, the DNA is TGTGCCAGCAGCTTTGATGATAGCAATCAGCCCCAGCATTTT. Amino acids: CASSFDDSNQPQHF.

CDR3 loop: CSATGAGNGTDTQYF. The CDR3 nucleotides are TGCAGTGCTACCGGGGCAGGGAACGGCACAGATACGCAGTATTTT. The genes are TRBV20-1 and TRBJ2-3; D assignment may be TRBD1 or TRBD2 (5 bases each). Germline loops: CDR1 DFQATT, CDR2 SNEGSKA (reference sequence). V lost 4 bases to trimming and J lost 1 base, with 15 bases between them. The CDR3 has 15 amino acids.

This clonotype was seen at least ten times. The rearrangement joins TRBV6-1 to TRBJ2-7; D may be TRBD2 (5 bases). Trimming removed 8 bases from V and 3 bases from J, with 11 bases in between. The germline V gene encodes CDR1 MNHNS and CDR2 SASEGT. The CDR3 loop spans 12 amino acids. CDR3 protein: CASRVGDYEQYF. The CDR3 region has the DNA TGTGCCAGCCGTGTCGGGGACTACGAGCAGTACTTC.

This clonotype was counted only a few times. V is TRBV29-1 and J is TRBJ1-6; D may be TRBD1 (5 bases). This CDR3 contains 12 residues. The germline V gene encodes CDR1 SQVTM and CDR2 ANQGSEA. The ends were cut back, 6 bases at V and 7 bases at J, with 10 bases in the middle. The CDR3 protein is CSVSGGNSPLHF. The CDR3 bases are TGCAGCGTGAGTGGGGGAAATTCACCCCTCCACTTT.

The chain employs TRBV25-1 and TRBJ1-2; 7 bases map to TRBD1. Germline values: CDR1 MGHDK, CDR2 SYGVNS. The CDR3 runs to 15 residues. Trimming cost V 2 bases and J 3 bases; bases outside gene matches: 6. The CDR3 bases are TGTGCCAGCAGTGAAAACAGGGGCGAGGACTATGGCTACACCTTC. Residues: CASSENRGEDYGYTF.

In regard to this clonotype: Being one base from a much bigger clone, this may be a read error. The V and J genes are TRBV29-1 and TRBJ2-2; TRBD1 matches 8 bases. The CDR3 contains 12 residues. Germline V gene lookup returns CDR1 SQVTM and CDR2 ANQGSEA. The CDR3 nucleotides read TGCAGCGTTAGTCAGGGGGCCGGGGAGCCGTTTTTT. Its protein is CSVSQGAGEPFF.

The chain recombines TRBV27 with TRBJ2-7; D unresolved. The CDR3 extends over 14 amino acids. Germline V gene lookup returns CDR1 MNHEY and CDR2 SMNVEV (reference sequence). Between the trimmed V and J ends, which lost 5 bases and 2 bases, there was a span of 13 bases. CDR3 coding DNA: TGTGCCAGCAGTCTCAGAGAAGGCCCCTACGAGCAGTACTTC. It yields the protein CASSLREGPYEQYF.

This clonotype was seen at least ten times. The V gene is TRBV2, the J gene TRBJ1-6; no reliable D call. This CDR3 is built from 14 residues. The V end was cut by 2 bases, the J end by 8 bases, with 10 bases between. CDR1 and CDR2 (germline): SNHLY, FYNNEI. CDR3 sequence (DNA): TGTGCCAGCAGTGAAAGGGCAGGTCATTCACCCCTCCACTTT. It specifies CASSERAGHSPLHF. The full variable domain, completed using reference TRBV2 and TRBJ1-6, is EPEVTQTPSHQVTQMGQEVILRCVPISNHLYFYWYRQILGQKVEFLVSFYNNEISEKSEIFDDQFSVERPDGSNFTLKIRSTKLEDSAMYFCASSERAGHSPLHFGNGTRLTVT.

The sample holds many counts of this clonotype. V usage is TRBV10-3 and J usage is TRBJ2-7; 7 bases map to TRBD2. Germline V gene sequence: CDR1 ENHRY, CDR2 SYGVKD. The CDR3 contains 13 residues. J gave up 6 bases and V 4 bases, and 6 bases lay outside the gene matches. DNA of the CDR3: TGTGCCATCAGTGCTTTAGGGGAGGGCGAGCAGTACTTC. Amino acids: CAISALGEGEQYF.

This clonotype was observed many times. This sequence joins TRBV19 and TRBJ1-5; 10 nucleotides agree with TRBD1. The CDR3 extends over 15 amino acids. V shed 6 bases and J 6 bases; nucleotides not matched to a gene: 8. The V gene's germline CDR1 is LNHDA and CDR2 SQIVND (reference sequence). This CDR3 reads CASSYRDRGPQPQHF. CDR3 in DNA: TGTGCCAGTAGCTACCGGGACAGGGGACCTCAGCCCCAGCATTTT. The variable domain in full, completed from reference TRBV19 and TRBJ1-5, reads DGGITQSPKYLFRKEGQNVTLSCEQNLNHDAMYWYRQDPGQGLRLIYYSQIVNDFQKGDIAEGYSVSREKKESFPLTVTSAQKNPTAFYLCASSYRDRGPQPQHFGDGTRLSIL.

This clonotype showed up many times. The chain carries TRBV2 and TRBJ2-5; tentatively, D is TRBD1 or TRBD2 (5 bases each). The ends were cut back, 1 base at V and 3 bases at J, with 12 bases in the middle. The germline V gene has CDR1 SNHLY and CDR2 FYNNEI. The CDR3 has 15 residues. Here the CDR3 DNA reads TGTGCCAGCAGTGAAGTGAGGGGACCAGAAGAGACCCAGTACTTC. Translated: CASSEVRGPEETQYF.

This clonotype has ten or more counts. The chain recombines TRBV29-1 with TRBJ2-1, with TRBD1 matching 7 bases. The V gene end was trimmed by 0 bases and the J gene end by 4 bases; junction bases not matched to a gene: 9. From germline, CDR1 is SQVTM and CDR2 ANQGSEA. CDR3 length: 16 residues. DNA of the CDR3: TGCAGCGTTGAAGATCTTTGGGGGACAGCTTACAATGAGCAGTTCTTC. Translating gives CSVEDLWGTAYNEQFF.

The chain combines TRBV15 with TRBJ2-5; no firm D call. V lost 0 bases to trimming and J lost 9 bases, with 8 bases between them. Per the germline V gene, CDR1 is LNHNV and CDR2 is YYDKDF (reference sequence). The CDR3 is made up of 12 amino acids. CDR3 nucleotide sequence: TGTGCCACCAGCAGAGATAGGCAGCCCCAGTACTTC. Its protein product is CATSRDRQPQYF.

A few counts support this clonotype. This rearrangement joins TRBV20-1 to TRBJ2-7; D might be TRBD2 (6 bases). There are 13 residues in the CDR3. V shed 5 bases and J shed 3 bases, with 14 bases lying between them. CDR1 is DFQATT and CDR2 is SNEGSKA in the germline V gene (reference sequence). CDR3 protein: CSACEVAVYEQYF. Here the CDR3 DNA reads TGCAGTGCTTGCGAGGTAGCGGTCTACGAGCAGTACTTC.

The CDR3 protein is CSVEEEKLFF. Written as DNA, the CDR3 is TGCAGCGTTGAGGAGGAAAAACTGTTTTTT. The chain recombines TRBV29-1 with TRBJ1-4; D gene uncertain. Trimming shortened V by 3 bases and J by 8 bases, and 4 bases separated the two germline ends. The CDR3 runs to 10 residues. Germline CDR1 SQVTM, CDR2 ANQGSEA.

The sample holds many counts of this clonotype. The gene calls are TRBV5-1 and TRBJ1-5, with D possibly matching TRBD1 (5 bases). This CDR3 has 14 residues. V lost 1 base and J lost 2, with 7 bases in between. Germline values: CDR1 SGHRS, CDR2 YFSETQ. The CDR3 protein is CASSLWGGNQPQHF. CDR3 DNA: TGCGCCAGCAGCTTGTGGGGGGGCAATCAGCCCCAGCATTTT.

V gene TRBV19 combines with J gene TRBJ2-7, with D maybe TRBD1 (5 bases). The J call may be mistaken, given a closer DNA end match to TRBJ2-1. Germline V lookup: CDR1 LNHDA, CDR2 SQIVND (reference sequence). This CDR3 comprises 15 residues. Here the CDR3 DNA reads TGTGCCAGTAGTGGTGGCAGGACATCCTACAATGAGCAGTTCTTC. Residues: CASSGGRTSYNEQFF.

J is TRBJ2-7 and V is TRBV20-1, with 11 bases matching TRBD2. J lost 5 bases, V lost 6 bases, and 9 bases had no gene match. This CDR3 comprises 14 residues. Per germline, CDR1 DFQATT and CDR2 SNEGSKA (reference sequence). The chain's CDR3 is CSATPSGRLNEQYF. DNA of the CDR3: TGCAGTGCAACTCCTAGCGGGAGGCTTAACGAGCAGTACTTC.

Only a few counts were recorded for this clonotype. The V call is TRBV25-1, the J call TRBJ2-7; no reliable D call. Trimming pared 6 bases from V and 0 bases from J, leaving 15 bases between. Germline-derived CDR1 and CDR2 are MGHDK and SYGVNS. This CDR3 comprises 15 residues. CDR3: CASSPQGSVSYEQYF. For the CDR3, the DNA is TGTGCCAGCAGCCCCCAAGGTTCAGTCTCCTACGAGCAGTACTTC.

The CDR3 region has the DNA TGTGCCAGCAGCCCGGGGGGGGGCAGGGGCGTTGGCTACACCTTC. Protein sequence: CASSPGGGRGVGYTF. The chain combines TRBV7-9 with TRBJ1-2; a possible D gene is TRBD1 (6 bases). This CDR3 region has 15 residues. Trimming removed 5 bases from V and 7 bases from J, with 20 bases in between. CDR1 and CDR2 from the germline V gene are SEHNR and FQNEAQ (reference sequence). The variable domain in full, with the rest retrieved from reference TRBV7-9 and TRBJ1-2, is DTGVSQNPRHKITKRGQNVTFRCDPISEHNRLYWYRQTLGQGPEFLTYFQNEAQLEKSRLLSDRFSAERPKGSFSTLEIQRTEQGDSAMYLCASSPGGGRGVGYTFGSGTRLTVV.

The rearrangement links TRBV6-5 to TRBJ2-3; 8 bases line up with TRBD1. Germline V gene lookup returns CDR1 MNHEY and CDR2 SVGAGI. Unmatched junction bases numbered 6, after V lost 2 bases and J lost 2 bases. CDR3 length: 16 amino acids. This chain's CDR3 is CASSYTGQVVTDTQYF. The CDR3 DNA follows: TGTGCCAGCAGTTACACGGGACAGGTAGTCACAGATACGCAGTATTTT.

This clonotype appeared many times. This chain connects TRBV19 to TRBJ1-2; TRBD1 agrees at 9 bases. The CDR3 spans 15 residues. Germline CDR1 and CDR2: LNHDA and SQIVND (reference sequence). V lost 6 bases and J lost 4; bases outside the gene matches: 9. The CDR3 DNA reads as TGTGCCAGTAGCTTACCGGGACAGGGTCGCTATGGCTACACCTTC. Translating gives CASSLPGQGRYGYTF.

Notes on this clonotype: The junction departs from the called germline gene at one end, perhaps through a read error. V is TRBV6-5 and J is TRBJ2-7; 11 bases fit TRBD2. The CDR3 length is 17 residues. The germline CDR1 and CDR2 sequences are MNHEY and SVGAGI. The CDR3 reads CASSYSSLAGGSYEQHF. The CDR3 DNA is TGTGCCAGCAGTTACTCGAGTCTAGCGGGGGGATCCTACGAGCAGCACTTC.